The 2 T cell receptor beta chains listed next were all sequenced from one sample in a study of OX40 agonist ivuxolimab in advanced cancers. Library preparation was by the immunoSEQ multiplex PCR assay. TCRdb obtained this table from immuneACCESS and retained in-frame rearrangements with V and J assigned. These tables miss some clones; where compared with another copy, unresolved V genes account for less than half of the shortfall, and the remainder is unexplained. The sample table holds more than 25,000 clones, of which approximately 86% were seen once. The ten largest clones capture about 19% of the sample. Material: CD4+ or CD8+ T cells sorted from blood, obtained in a trial of the OX40 agonist ivuxolimab. Every receptor here comes from an adult with an advanced solid tumor such as melanoma, head and neck, liver or kidney cancer.

This chain joins TRBV11-2 and TRBJ1-5, with D unresolved. V was cut by 0 bases and J by 2 bases, with 14 bases left in between. This CDR3 has 17 amino acids. Germline CDR1 SGHAT, CDR2 FQNNGV. CDR3 bases: TGTGCCAGCAGCTTAGACATCAGAATCCAGGGCAATCAGCCCCAGCATTTT. Protein sequence: CASSLDIRIQGNQPQHF.

This chain joins TRBV5-6 and TRBJ2-1; D uncertain. Trimming left V 4 bases short and J 7 bases short, with 6 bases between. From germline, CDR1 is SGHDT and CDR2 YYEEEE. The CDR3 length is 11 residues. CDR3 sequence: CASSLRNEQFF. CDR3 DNA: TGTGCCAGCAGCCTTCGGAATGAGCAGTTCTTC.